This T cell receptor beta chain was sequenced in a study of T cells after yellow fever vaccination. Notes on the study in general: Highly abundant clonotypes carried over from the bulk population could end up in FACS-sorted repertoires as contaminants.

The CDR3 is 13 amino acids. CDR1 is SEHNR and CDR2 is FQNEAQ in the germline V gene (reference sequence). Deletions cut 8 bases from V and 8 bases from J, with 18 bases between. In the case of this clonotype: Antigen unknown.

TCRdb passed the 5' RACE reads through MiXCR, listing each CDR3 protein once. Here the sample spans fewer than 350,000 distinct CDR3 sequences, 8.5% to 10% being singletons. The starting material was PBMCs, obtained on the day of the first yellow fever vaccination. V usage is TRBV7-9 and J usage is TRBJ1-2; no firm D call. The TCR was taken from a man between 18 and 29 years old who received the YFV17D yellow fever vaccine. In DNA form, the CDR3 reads TGTGCCAGCGTAGCAGGACGGCCTCGGGGCTACACCTTC. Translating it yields CASVAGRPRGYTF. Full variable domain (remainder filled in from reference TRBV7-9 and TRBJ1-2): DTGVSQNPRHKITKRGQNVTFRCDPISEHNRLYWYRQTLGQGPEFLTYFQNEAQLEKSRLLSDRFSAERPKGSFSTLEIQRTEQGDSAMYLCASVAGRPRGYTFGSGTRLTVV.